The table lists the clone carrying this TCR beta chain with a few counts. The junction differs from germline at one of its ends, possibly a read error. Sample-barcoded 5' priming and a J-beta primer mix drove a second PCR of about 6 to 11 cycles. TCRdb fed the 5' RACE reads into MiXCR, producing one record per CDR3 protein. The profile shows around 320,000 distinct CDR3 sequences, roughly 29% of them singletons. The data derive from a study of blood T cells in healthy people across ages. This CDR3 is built from 14 residues. CDR1 and CDR2 (germline): SGHDT, YYEEEE. The source is a woman between 65 and 79 years old in good health. The V gene is TRBV5-6, the J gene TRBJ2-5; D may match TRBD1 or TRBD2 (5 bases each). The material sequenced was blood. CDR3 nucleotide sequence: TGTGCCAGCAGCCTCCCTTGGGACCAAGAGCCCCAGTACTTC. This encodes CASSLPWDQEPQYF.